This paragraph covers one TCR beta chain sequence. This sample is drawn from a study of T cell changes during pregnancy in multiple sclerosis. The repertoire was sequenced with immunoSEQ multiplex PCR; TCRdb's copy has only in-frame clones and lacks some. The sample contains roughly 89,000 clones, 94% of which appear only once. This clonotype originated in a female donor in good health, enrolled as a control in a pregnancy study. Here the sequenced sample was peripheral blood, taken after pregnancy.

The CDR3 is CASSFTPPGTGRLAGGGNEQFF. The DNA of the CDR3 is TGTGCCAGCAGCTTTACCCCCCCTGGTACAGGGAGACTAGCGGGAGGGGGCAATGAGCAGTTCTTC. The chain is built from TRBV27 and TRBJ2-1, with 14 bases aligning to TRBD2. The CDR3 runs 22 residues. V was clipped by 6 bases and J by 6 bases; unmatched bases: 25. Germline V gene lookup returns CDR1 MNHEY and CDR2 SMNVEV (reference sequence).